One sample yielded the 20 T cell receptor beta chains listed below, sequenced in a study of neurological immune-mediated disorders. Each CDR3 protein gets one entry after TCRdb re-called the 5' RACE reads with MiXCR. Of around 50,000 distinct CDR3 sequences listed, under 4.5% are singletons. The sequenced sample was PBMCs. The origin of the receptors is a woman aged 25 to 39 with multiple sclerosis.

This clonotype was seen many times. The rearrangement links TRBV5-1 to TRBJ2-5; weak D call: TRBD2 (6 bases). V dropped 4 bases and J dropped 2 bases, with 12 bases sitting between them. The CDR3 spans 14 residues. Germline loops: CDR1 SGHRS, CDR2 YFSETQ. This CDR3 reads CASSARREQETQYF. The CDR3 DNA reads as TGCGCCAGCAGCGCTCGACGGGAGCAAGAGACCCAGTACTTC.

The chain recombines TRBV5-1 with TRBJ1-2; D remains ambiguous. This CDR3 comprises 14 residues. V lost 0 bases, J lost 4 bases, and 10 bases lay in between. Germline CDR1 reads SGHRS; CDR2 reads YFSETQ. CDR3 nucleotide sequence: TGCGCCAGCAGCTTGGATCCCAGCACCTATGGCTACACCTTC. It translates to CASSLDPSTYGYTF.

The table lists this clonotype with many counts. V and J are TRBV5-1 and TRBJ2-7; D is undetermined. Trimming took 3 bases from V and 1 from J, leaving 11 bases between them. The CDR3 loop spans 14 amino acids. Germline V gene lookup returns CDR1 SGHRS and CDR2 YFSETQ. The CDR3 loop is CASSYNQVSYEQYF. The CDR3 region has the DNA TGCGCCAGCAGCTATAATCAGGTATCCTACGAGCAGTACTTC.

This clonotype has at least ten counts. The chain has TRBV6-6 and TRBJ1-5, with D unresolved. Germline V lookup: CDR1 MNHNY, CDR2 SVGAGI (reference sequence). The ends were cut back, 5 bases at V and 11 bases at J, with 16 bases in the middle. The CDR3 contains 13 residues. The CDR3 DNA reads as TGTGCCAGCAGTCCGACTTCTCAAAGCACCCAGCATTTT. Its translation: CASSPTSQSTQHF.

At least ten counts were recorded for this clonotype. The chain joins TRBV28 to TRBJ2-7; TRBD2 might be the D (5 bases). V was cut by 6 bases and J by 5 bases, with 23 bases left in between. Germline CDR1 and CDR2: MDHEN and SYDVKM. There are 16 residues in the CDR3. The CDR3 region is CASRMGAPIRVHEQYF. As DNA, the CDR3 is TGTGCCAGCAGGATGGGAGCACCTATTAGGGTCCACGAGCAGTACTTC. Based on the CDR3 plus reference TRBV28 and TRBJ2-7, the full variable domain is DVKVTQSSRYLVKRTGEKVFLECVQDMDHENMFWYRQDPGLGLRLIYFSYDVKMKEKGDIPEGYSVSREKKERFSLILESASTNQTSMYLCASRMGAPIRVHEQYFGPGTRLTVT.

This clonotype showed up many times. This sequence joins TRBV10-3 and TRBJ1-5; no firm D call. Germline V gene sequence: CDR1 ENHRY, CDR2 SYGVKD. CDR3 length: 13 amino acids. V lost 10 bases and J 9 bases, leaving 19 bases between the germline ends. CDR3 protein: CATGEPSEGPQHF. Here the CDR3 DNA reads TGTGCCACGGGAGAGCCGTCGGAAGGGCCCCAGCATTTT.

Ten or more counts support this clonotype. CDR3 residues: CATSMGGNTGELFF. In DNA, the CDR3 is TGTGCCACCAGCATGGGGGGTAACACCGGGGAGCTGTTTTTT. The rearrangement joins TRBV15 to TRBJ2-2, with D possibly matching TRBD2 (6 bases). The ends were cut back, 4 bases at V and 2 bases at J, with 8 bases in the middle. Germline values: CDR1 LNHNV, CDR2 YYDKDF (reference sequence). The CDR3 length is 14 residues.

This clonotype was recorded many times. The gene calls are TRBV5-1 and TRBJ2-6; D unresolved. The CDR3 runs 14 residues. V was cut by 3 bases and J by 0 bases, with 4 bases left in between. CDR1 SGHRS and CDR2 YFSETQ come from the germline V gene. Written as DNA, the CDR3 is TGCGCCAGCAGCTCGGCCTCTGGGGCCAACGTCCTGACTTTC. It codes for CASSSASGANVLTF.

This clonotype came up a few times. The V gene is TRBV20-1, the J gene TRBJ2-1; 7 bases are shared with TRBD2. Per the germline V gene, CDR1 is DFQATT and CDR2 is SNEGSKA (reference sequence). The CDR3 runs 13 residues. The junction had 9 bases not matched to a gene; V was cut back by 6 bases and J by 7 bases. The CDR3 coding sequence is TGCAGTGCCGCCGGGACTACCGGGAATGAGCAGTTCTTC. This sequence encodes CSAAGTTGNEQFF.

This clonotype was counted at least ten times. The chain couples TRBV4-2 to TRBJ2-5; 14 nucleotides align to TRBD2. Germline V gene sequence: CDR1 LGHNA, CDR2 YNFKEQ. V dropped 0 bases and J dropped 2; count of bases not matched to a gene: 2. This CDR3 has 17 amino acids. CDR3 bases: TGTGCCAGCAGCCAAGACGGGACTAGCGGGAGACAAGAGACCCAGTACTTC. It yields the protein CASSQDGTSGRQETQYF.

This clonotype occurred many times. This chain connects TRBV5-1 to TRBJ2-2, with D uncertain. The CDR3 totals 11 residues. CDR1 and CDR2 from the germline V gene are SGHRS and YFSETQ. V lost 4 bases and J 6 bases, leaving 4 bases between the germline ends. CDR3 DNA sequence: TGCGCCAGCAGCAGTTCCGGGGAGCTGTTTTTT. The encoded protein is CASSSSGELFF.

This clonotype showed up many times. This chain links TRBV5-1 with TRBJ2-3, with D uncertain. Trimming left V 4 bases short and J 2 bases short, with 8 bases between. Per the germline V gene, CDR1 is SGHRS and CDR2 is YFSETQ. CDR3 length equals 13 residues. Written as DNA, the CDR3 is TGCGCCAGCAGCCCTCACTACACAGATACGCAGTATTTT. This sequence encodes CASSPHYTDTQYF.

This clonotype was recorded many times. The chain employs TRBV19 and TRBJ1-5, with TRBD1 matching 9 bases. J gave up 7 bases and V 9 bases, and 7 bases lay outside the gene matches. CDR1 and CDR2 from the germline V gene are LNHDA and SQIVND (reference sequence). The CDR3 sequence is 13 residues long. The CDR3 bases are TGTGCCAGCGGGACAGGGAAAGGGCAGCCCCAGCATTTT. This sequence encodes CASGTGKGQPQHF.

This clonotype showed up many times. The junction departs from the called germline gene at one end, perhaps through a read error. This sequence joins TRBV20-1 and TRBJ1-5; no clear D gene. Germline values: CDR1 DFQATT, CDR2 SNEGSKA (reference sequence). The length of the CDR3 is 12 residues. As DNA, the CDR3 is TGCAGTGCTATCAGGAGCAATCAGCCCCAGAATTTT. Protein sequence: CSAIRSNQPQNF.

This clonotype has ten or more counts. The chain couples TRBV5-1 to TRBJ2-2, with a tentative D call TRBD1 (7 bases). Per the germline V gene, CDR1 is SGHRS and CDR2 is YFSETQ. The CDR3 runs to 14 residues. Trimming left V 0 bases short and J 10 bases short, with 13 bases between. The CDR3 spells CASSLDRGGEELFF. The CDR3 DNA is TGCGCCAGCAGCTTGGACAGGGGAGGAGAGGAGCTGTTTTTT.

This clonotype was counted many times. V usage is TRBV28 and J usage is TRBJ1-1; D call uncertain. Per germline, CDR1 MDHEN and CDR2 SYDVKM. This CDR3 has 12 residues. Deletions cut 7 bases from V and 8 bases from J, with 14 bases between. CDR3 region: CASNPRDSEAFF. For the CDR3, the DNA is TGTGCCAGCAACCCACGAGACTCCGAAGCTTTCTTT.

This clonotype was observed at least ten times. The V call is TRBV6-2 or TRBV6-3, the J call TRBJ2-1; D is uncertain. Germline CDR1 MNHEY, CDR2 SVGEGT. Trimming shortened V by 2 bases and J by 1 base, and 15 bases separated the two germline ends. This CDR3 comprises 17 residues. CDR3 nucleotide sequence: TGTGCCAGCAGTTACCGACCTTGGGAAGATTCCTACAATGAGCAGTTCTTC. Translated, it gives CASSYRPWEDSYNEQFF.

The chain is built from TRBV6-5 and TRBJ2-3; 11 positions match TRBD2. The junction had 10 bases not matched to a gene; V was cut back by 0 bases and J by 8 bases. CDR1 is MNHEY, CDR2 SVGAGI, per germline. CDR3 length equals 17 residues. CDR3 bases: TGTGCCAGCAGTTACTCAGGCCTAGCGGGAGGTGGTGCTACGCAGTATTTT. Protein product: CASSYSGLAGGGATQYF.

This clonotype was detected many times. The chain uses TRBV7-8 and TRBJ1-2; 8 nucleotides line up with TRBD1. This CDR3 has 14 amino acids. Per the germline V gene, CDR1 is SGHVS and CDR2 is FQNEAQ. With 0 bases clipped from V and 7 bases from J, the junction kept 4 bases outside the gene matches. CDR3 in DNA: TGTGCCAGCAGCTTAGCGCCAGGACAGGGTGGCTACACCTTC. This codes for CASSLAPGQGGYTF.

Comments on this clonotype: It may be a read error: a sequence one base away is much more abundant. The rearrangement joins TRBV14 to TRBJ1-1; D not resolved. CDR1 and CDR2 from the germline V gene are SGHDN and FVKESK. The CDR3 extends over 13 amino acids. V lost 7 bases and J 1 base, leaving 10 bases between the germline ends. The CDR3 region is CASTESGNTEAFF. The CDR3 region has the DNA TGTGCCAGCACTGAGTCAGGGAACACTGAAGCTTTCTTT. Filled out from reference TRBV14 and TRBJ1-1, the complete variable domain reads EAGVTQFPSHSVIEKGQTVTLRCDPISGHDNLYWYRRVMGKEIKFLLHFVKESKQDESGMPNNRFLAERTGGTYSTLKVQPAELEDSGVYFCASTESGNTEAFFGQGTRLTVV.